These 27 T cell receptor beta chains came from one sample sequenced in a study of cytomegalovirus exposure and HLA in healthy donors. The PCR ran on 60 Vbeta and 13 Jbeta primers. The data were produced by immunoSEQ multiplex PCR, yet TCRdb's version contains in-frame clones alone and is incomplete. Of about 110,000 clones detected, 60% to 85% appear once; the ten largest clones hold 2.5% to 3.5%. The sequencing sample was made of PBMCs. These receptors were collected from a male donor in good health and CMV-seropositive.

The chain is built from TRBV2 and TRBJ1-4; tentative D call: TRBD1 (5 bases). CDR1 and CDR2 (germline): SNHLY, FYNNEI. V lost 6 bases to trimming and J lost 4 bases, with 12 bases between them. The CDR3 extends over 14 amino acids. This CDR3 is CASSPGRGNEKLFF. The DNA of the CDR3 is TGTGCCAGCAGCCCAGGGAGGGGTAATGAAAAACTGTTTTTT.

The V and J genes are TRBV5-1 and TRBJ2-1; D possibly corresponds to TRBD1 (6 bases). CDR1 SGHRS and CDR2 YFSETQ come from the germline V gene. This CDR3 contains 16 residues. V was clipped by 3 bases and J by 1 base, with 14 bases between them. The DNA of the CDR3 is TGCGCCAGCAGCTGGCCCAGACAGGCATCCTACAATGAGCAGTTCTTC. Protein: CASSWPRQASYNEQFF.

The chain recombines TRBV6-5 with TRBJ1-5; D call uncertain. Germline assignment: CDR1 MNHEY and CDR2 SVGAGI. Trimming took 0 bases from V and 3 from J, leaving 9 bases between them. The CDR3 is 15 residues long. The CDR3 sequence: CASSYSGGNNQPQHF. CDR3 DNA: TGTGCCAGCAGTTACTCAGGAGGGAACAATCAGCCCCAGCATTTT.

V and J are TRBV6-5 and TRBJ1-1; TRBD1 matches at 9 bases. This CDR3 has 16 amino acids. V was pared by 0 bases and J by 6 bases, with 8 bases of the junction left unmatched. Germline CDR1 is MNHEY and CDR2 is SVGAGI. CDR3 sequence reads: CASSYSTGQGIPEAFF. DNA for the CDR3: TGTGCCAGCAGTTACTCGACCGGACAGGGGATCCCTGAAGCTTTCTTT.

The V gene is TRBV7-2, the J gene TRBJ2-5; D is undetermined. The CDR3 consists of 13 residues. Germline CDR1 and CDR2: SGHTA and FQGNSA. V was shortened by 4 bases and J by 5 bases, with 11 bases between the two germline ends. CDR3 in DNA: TGTGCCAGCAGCTGGCTGGCGCGGGAGACCCAGTACTTC. It yields the protein CASSWLARETQYF. The whole variable domain, filled in from reference TRBV7-2 and TRBJ2-5, reads GAGVSQSPSNKVTEKGKDVELRCDPISGHTALYWYRQSLGQGLEFLIYFQGNSAPDKSGLPSDRFSAERTGGSVSTLTIQRTQQEDSAVYLCASSWLARETQYFGPGTRLLVL.

This chain uses TRBV2 with TRBJ1-3; D gene unclear. The germline CDR1 and CDR2 sequences are SNHLY and FYNNEI. The CDR3 contains 18 residues. V lost 3 bases and J 3 bases, leaving 21 bases between the germline ends. DNA of the CDR3: TGTGCCAGCAGTGATTTGCAGTCAGGCCTTGGTTTTGGAAACACCATATATTTT. It codes for CASSDLQSGLGFGNTIYF.

V usage is TRBV10-3 and J usage is TRBJ2-5, with 8 bases identical to TRBD2. The V and J ends lost 3 bases and 4 bases, in that order; junction bases with no gene match: 10. This CDR3 has 16 residues. Germline V gene sequence: CDR1 ENHRY, CDR2 SYGVKD. CDR3 amino acids: CAISESSGRARETQYF. For the CDR3, the DNA is TGTGCCATCAGTGAATCCAGCGGGAGAGCTAGAGAGACCCAGTACTTC.

The CDR3 sequence is CASSRRVTSNTEAFF. As DNA, the CDR3 is TGCGCCAGCAGCCGAAGAGTTACCTCGAACACTGAAGCTTTCTTT. The chain has TRBV4-3 and TRBJ1-1; D remains unclear. V was pared by 4 bases and J by 1 base, with 13 bases between. The CDR3 sequence is 15 residues long. Germline CDR1 and CDR2: LGHNA and YSLEER.

The CDR3 region has the DNA TGTGCCAGCAGTTACTCGTCAGGGGTAAAACCCCAGCATTTT. Its protein is CASSYSSGVKPQHF. The V gene is TRBV6-5, the J gene TRBJ1-5, with TRBD1 as a possible D gene (6 bases). The V gene lost 0 bases and the J gene lost 10 bases, with 13 bases spanning the gap. CDR1 is MNHEY and CDR2 is SVGAGI in the germline V gene. CDR3 length: 14 residues.

V gene TRBV19 combines with J gene TRBJ2-4, with D possibly being TRBD2 (5 bases). Germline values: CDR1 LNHDA, CDR2 SQIVND (reference sequence). The V and J ends lost 6 bases and 0 bases respectively, with 9 bases between them. This CDR3 spans 14 amino acids. The CDR3 loop is CASSNGVAKNIQYF. The CDR3 nucleotides read TGTGCCAGTAGCAACGGGGTAGCCAAAAACATTCAGTACTTC.

The rearrangement uses TRBV6-5 and TRBJ1-2, with D unclear. CDR1 is MNHEY and CDR2 is SVGAGI in the germline V gene. Trimming cost V 0 bases and J 0 bases, with 8 bases left between them. This CDR3 has 15 amino acids. Written as DNA, the CDR3 is TGTGCCAGCAGTTACTCTGGCAGAACTAACTATGGCTACACCTTC. Translating gives CASSYSGRTNYGYTF.

This clone was detected only a few times. The chain joins TRBV27 to TRBJ2-7; D unresolved. Germline V lookup: CDR1 MNHEY, CDR2 SMNVEV (reference sequence). Trimming left V 1 base short and J 5 bases short, with 12 bases between. There are 14 residues in the CDR3. CDR3: CASSLYARIHEQYF. In DNA form, the CDR3 reads TGTGCCAGCAGTTTATACGCCAGGATCCACGAGCAGTACTTC.

This clone came up a few times. The gene calls are TRBV27 and TRBJ2-5; tentatively, D is TRBD2 (5 bases). The J call may be in error: the DNA end matches TRBJ2-7 better. The CDR3 covers 12 residues. Germline V CDR1 and CDR2: MNHEY, SMNVEV (reference sequence). CDR3 sequence reads: CASSLTGNEQYF. The CDR3 bases are TGTGCCAGCAGTTTAACGGGGAACGAGCAGTACTTC.

This clone occurred once. This chain uses TRBV7-6 with TRBJ1-1; the match to TRBD1 covers 12 bases. Trimming removed 1 base from V and 6 bases from J; junction bases left unmatched: 15. Germline V gene data show CDR1 as SGHVS and CDR2 as FNYEAQ. The CDR3 runs to 19 residues. CDR3 protein: CASSLGFVGQGARSAEAFF. The CDR3 nucleotides read TGTGCCAGCAGCTTAGGTTTCGTGGGACAGGGGGCTCGGAGCGCTGAAGCTTTCTTT.

The chain uses TRBV9 and TRBJ2-1; the D gene is possibly TRBD2 (6 bases). This CDR3 is built from 15 residues. Trimming removed 3 bases from V and 7 bases from J, with 17 bases in between. Per the germline V gene, CDR1 is SGDLS and CDR2 is YYNGEE. CDR3 sequence reads: CASSAFTGLTNEQFF. CDR3 DNA: TGTGCCAGCAGCGCTTTCACGGGACTGACAAATGAGCAGTTCTTC.

The V and J genes are TRBV19 and TRBJ2-3; 7 bases map to TRBD1. The CDR3 covers 15 residues. Trimming at V came to 6 bases and at J to 5 bases, leaving 11 bases not matched to a gene. CDR1 and CDR2 (germline): LNHDA, SQIVND (reference sequence). For the CDR3, the DNA is TGTGCCAGTAGCGAATGGGCGACAGGGATAGATACGCAGTATTTT. This encodes CASSEWATGIDTQYF.

Comments on this clone: At one end the junction does not follow the germline gene, possibly because of a read error. The V and J genes are TRBV28 and TRBJ1-5; 7 bases match TRBD1. Germline V lookup: CDR1 MDHEN, CDR2 SYDVKM. The CDR3 covers 17 residues. CDR3 residues: CASSALTGKVFNQPQNF. The CDR3 nucleotides read TGTGCCAGCAGTGCCCTGACAGGGAAGGTTTTCAATCAGCCCCAGAATTTT.

The sample holds one count of this clone. V usage is TRBV29-1 and J usage is TRBJ1-2, with 7 bases matching TRBD1. CDR3 length equals 14 residues. The J segment lost 8 bases and the V segment lost 8 bases, leaving 17 bases of the junction unmatched. The germline V gene has CDR1 SQVTM and CDR2 ANQGSEA. The CDR3: CSTLRGDSWGGYTF. The CDR3 coding sequence is TGCAGCACACTCCGAGGGGACAGTTGGGGAGGCTACACCTTC.

The CDR3 loop reads CASRLSNEKLFF. CDR3 DNA sequence: TGCGCCAGCAGACTGTCAAATGAAAAACTGTTTTTT. The V call is TRBV5-1, the J call TRBJ1-4; D gene ambiguous. The CDR3 is made up of 12 amino acids. Deletions cut 5 bases from V and 5 bases from J, with 7 bases between. Germline-derived CDR1 and CDR2 are SGHRS and YFSETQ.

The genes are TRBV6-1 and TRBJ1-4; D is ambiguous. Germline V gives CDR1 MNHNS, CDR2 SASEGT. Trimming removed 7 bases from V and 8 bases from J, with 5 bases in between. The CDR3 has 10 amino acids. CDR3 in DNA: TGTGCCAGCACCGGGGAAAAACTGTTTTTT. Translated, it gives CASTGEKLFF.

The chain links TRBV7-9 to TRBJ1-2, with 7 nucleotides matching TRBD1. This CDR3 has 13 residues. V trimming: 5 bases; J trimming: 8 bases; junction bases outside the gene matches: 8. Germline assignment: CDR1 SEHNR and CDR2 FQNEAQ (reference sequence). The CDR3: CASSVTGARGYTF. DNA of the CDR3: TGTGCCAGCAGCGTAACAGGGGCAAGAGGCTACACCTTC.

This chain joins TRBV2 and TRBJ1-6; 7 positions agree with TRBD1. V was pared by 5 bases and J by 1 base, with 14 bases of the junction left unmatched. Germline-derived CDR1 and CDR2 are SNHLY and FYNNEI. This CDR3 has 19 residues. The CDR3 nucleotides read TGTGCCAGCAGTTTTACAGGGGTTCCTGGACGTTCCTATAATTCACCCCTCCACTTT. Residues: CASSFTGVPGRSYNSPLHF. Full variable domain (rest looked up from reference TRBV2 and TRBJ1-6): EPEVTQTPSHQVTQMGQEVILRCVPISNHLYFYWYRQILGQKVEFLVSFYNNEISEKSEIFDDQFSVERPDGSNFTLKIRSTKLEDSAMYFCASSFTGVPGRSYNSPLHFGNGTRLTVT.

The chain combines TRBV15 with TRBJ1-5; D possibly corresponds to TRBD1 (6 bases). Trimming cost V 0 bases and J 2 bases, with 11 bases left between them. The CDR3 loop spans 16 amino acids. Germline values: CDR1 LNHNV, CDR2 YYDKDF (reference sequence). The CDR3 DNA reads TGTGCCACCAGCAGAGATGGGGGGGCCGGCAATCAGCCCCAGCATTTT. Translation gives CATSRDGGAGNQPQHF.

In DNA form, the CDR3 reads TGTGCCAGCAGCCGAACAGGGCTCAGATCAAACTATGGCTACACCTTC. Translation: CASSRTGLRSNYGYTF. The genes are TRBV7-2 and TRBJ1-2, with a weak D call TRBD1 (6 bases). V lost 5 bases and J lost 2, with 18 bases in between. CDR1 and CDR2 from the germline V gene are SGHTA and FQGNSA. The CDR3 totals 16 residues.

The CDR3 reads CASSVSGSPVKQYF. The CDR3 DNA follows: TGTGCCAGCAGCGTTAGCGGGAGCCCCGTTAAGCAGTACTTC. V gene TRBV9 combines with J gene TRBJ2-7; 9 bases agree with TRBD2. The CDR3 length is 14 residues. V trimming: 2 bases; J trimming: 8 bases; junction bases outside the gene matches: 8. CDR1 and CDR2 from the germline V gene are SGDLS and YYNGEE. Full variable domain (missing parts from reference TRBV9 and TRBJ2-7): DSGVTQTPKHLITATGQRVTLRCSPRSGDLSVYWYQQSLDQGLQFLIQYYNGEERAKGNILERFSAQQFPDLHSELNLSSLELGDSALYFCASSVSGSPVKQYFGPGTRLTVT.

This clone has a handful of counts. The V and J genes are TRBV29-1 and TRBJ1-2, with D possibly matching TRBD1 (6 bases). This CDR3 contains 13 residues. Germline assignment: CDR1 SQVTM and CDR2 ANQGSEA. V was cut by 5 bases and J by 7 bases, with 17 bases left in between. The CDR3 DNA reads as TGCAGCGTTAGCCCGAGGGGGACGGCTGGCTACACCTTC. Translation gives CSVSPRGTAGYTF.

The rearrangement uses TRBV19 and TRBJ2-7; 7 bases fit TRBD1. This CDR3 comprises 12 residues. Germline values: CDR1 LNHDA, CDR2 SQIVND (reference sequence). Trimming at V came to 7 bases and at J to 3 bases, leaving 3 bases not matched to a gene. CDR3 DNA: TGTGCCAGTACCGGGACAGACTACGAGCAGTACTTC. Translation: CASTGTDYEQYF.